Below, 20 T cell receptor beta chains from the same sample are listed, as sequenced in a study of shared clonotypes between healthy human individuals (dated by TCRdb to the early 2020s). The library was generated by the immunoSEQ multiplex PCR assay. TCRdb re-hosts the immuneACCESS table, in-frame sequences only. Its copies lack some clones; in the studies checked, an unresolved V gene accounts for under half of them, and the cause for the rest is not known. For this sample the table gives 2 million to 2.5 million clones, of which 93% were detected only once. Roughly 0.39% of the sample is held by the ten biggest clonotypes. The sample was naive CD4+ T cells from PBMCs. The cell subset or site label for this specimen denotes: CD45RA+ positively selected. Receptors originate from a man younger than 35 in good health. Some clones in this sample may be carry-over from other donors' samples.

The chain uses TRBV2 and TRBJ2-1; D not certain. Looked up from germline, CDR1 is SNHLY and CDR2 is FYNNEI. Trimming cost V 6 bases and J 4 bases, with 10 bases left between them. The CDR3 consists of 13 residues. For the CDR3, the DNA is TGTGCCAGCAGCCAGAATCGGTACAATGAGCAGTTCTTC. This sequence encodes CASSQNRYNEQFF.

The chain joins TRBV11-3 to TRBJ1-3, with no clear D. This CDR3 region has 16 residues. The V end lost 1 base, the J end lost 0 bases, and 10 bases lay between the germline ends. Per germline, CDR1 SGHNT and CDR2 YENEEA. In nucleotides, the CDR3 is TGTGCCAGCAGCTTAGGCAGGACGAGCTCTGGAAACACCATATATTTT. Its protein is CASSLGRTSSGNTIYF.

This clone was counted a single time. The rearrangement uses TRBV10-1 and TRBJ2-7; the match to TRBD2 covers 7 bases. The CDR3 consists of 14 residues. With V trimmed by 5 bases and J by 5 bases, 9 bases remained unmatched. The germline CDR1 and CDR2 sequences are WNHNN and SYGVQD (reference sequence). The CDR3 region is CASSLGGSAHEQYF. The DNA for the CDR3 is TGCGCCAGCAGTTTAGGCGGGAGTGCCCACGAGCAGTACTTC.

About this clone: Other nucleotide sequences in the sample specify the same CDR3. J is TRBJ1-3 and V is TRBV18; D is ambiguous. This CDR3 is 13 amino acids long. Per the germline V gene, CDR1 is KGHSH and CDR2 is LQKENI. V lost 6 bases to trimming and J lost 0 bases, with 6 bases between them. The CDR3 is CASSQDSGNTIYF. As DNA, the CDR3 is TGTGCCAGCTCCCAGGACTCTGGAAACACCATATATTTT. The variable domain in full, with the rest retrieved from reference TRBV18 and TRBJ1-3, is NAGVMQNPRHLVRRRGQEARLRCSPMKGHSHVYWYRQLPEEGLKFMVYLQKENIIDESGMPKERFSAEFPKEGPSILRIQQVVRGDSAAYFCASSQDSGNTIYFGEGSWLTVV.

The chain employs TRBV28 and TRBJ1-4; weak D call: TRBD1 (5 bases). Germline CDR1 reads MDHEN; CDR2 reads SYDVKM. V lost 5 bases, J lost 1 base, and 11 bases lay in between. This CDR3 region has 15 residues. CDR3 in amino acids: CASSTAGGTNEKLFF. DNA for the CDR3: TGTGCCAGCAGTACAGCGGGGGGAACTAATGAAAAACTGTTTTTT.

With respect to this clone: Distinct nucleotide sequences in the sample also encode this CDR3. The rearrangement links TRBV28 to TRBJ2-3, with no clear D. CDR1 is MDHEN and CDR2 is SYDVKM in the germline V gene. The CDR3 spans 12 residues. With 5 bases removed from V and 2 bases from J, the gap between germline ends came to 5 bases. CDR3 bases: TGTGCCAGCAGTCGTTTCACAGATACGCAGTATTTT. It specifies CASSRFTDTQYF.

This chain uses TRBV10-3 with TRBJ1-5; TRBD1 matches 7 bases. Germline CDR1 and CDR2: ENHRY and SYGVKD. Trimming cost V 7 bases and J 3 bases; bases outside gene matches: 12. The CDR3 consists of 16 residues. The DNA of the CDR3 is TGTGCCATCACCCTACAGGGGATCTGGGACAATCAGCCCCAGCATTTT. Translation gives CAITLQGIWDNQPQHF.

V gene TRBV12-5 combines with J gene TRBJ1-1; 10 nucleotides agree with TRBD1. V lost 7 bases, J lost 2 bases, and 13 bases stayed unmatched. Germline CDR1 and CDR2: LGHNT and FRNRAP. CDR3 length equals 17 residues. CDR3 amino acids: CASEPDRGSNRNTEAFF. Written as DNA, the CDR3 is TGTGCTAGTGAACCGGACAGGGGGAGCAACAGAAACACTGAAGCTTTCTTT.

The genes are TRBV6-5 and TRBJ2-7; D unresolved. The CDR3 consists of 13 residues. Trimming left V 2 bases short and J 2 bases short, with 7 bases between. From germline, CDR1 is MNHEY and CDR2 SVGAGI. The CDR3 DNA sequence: TGTGCCAGCAGTTACCGGGCTCCCTACGAGCAGTACTTC. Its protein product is CASSYRAPYEQYF.

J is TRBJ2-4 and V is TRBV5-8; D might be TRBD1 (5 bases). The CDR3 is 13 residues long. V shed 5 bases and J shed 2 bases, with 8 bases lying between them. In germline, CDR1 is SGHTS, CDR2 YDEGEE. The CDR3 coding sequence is TGTGCCAGCAGGGGGCGATCCAAAAACATTCAGTACTTC. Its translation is CASRGRSKNIQYF. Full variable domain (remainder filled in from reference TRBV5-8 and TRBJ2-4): EAGVTQSPTHLIKTRGQQATLRCSPISGHTSVYWYQQALGLGLQFLLWYDEGEERNRGNFPPRFSGRQFPNYSSELNVNALELEDSALYLCASRGRSKNIQYFGAGTRLSVL.

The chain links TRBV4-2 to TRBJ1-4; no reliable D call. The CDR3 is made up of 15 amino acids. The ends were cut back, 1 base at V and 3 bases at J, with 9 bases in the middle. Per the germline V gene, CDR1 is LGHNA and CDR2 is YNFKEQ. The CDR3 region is CASSQGVRANEKLFF. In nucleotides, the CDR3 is TGTGCCAGCAGCCAAGGGGTGCGGGCTAATGAAAAACTGTTTTTT.

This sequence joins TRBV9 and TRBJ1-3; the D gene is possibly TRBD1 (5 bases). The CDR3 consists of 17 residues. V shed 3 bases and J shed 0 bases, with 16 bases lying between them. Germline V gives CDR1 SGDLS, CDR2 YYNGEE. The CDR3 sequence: CASSAGKVTGSGNTIYF. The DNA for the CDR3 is TGTGCCAGCAGCGCAGGAAAGGTTACAGGCTCTGGAAACACCATATATTTT.

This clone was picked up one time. Here the CDR3 DNA reads TGTGCCAGTAGTACCGGTCGTCCCTACAATGAGCAGTTCTTC. It yields the protein CASSTGRPYNEQFF. J is TRBJ2-1 and V is TRBV19; D ambiguous. CDR3 length equals 14 residues. The V end was cut by 4 bases, the J end by 2 bases, with 9 bases between. Germline CDR1 LNHDA, CDR2 SQIVND (reference sequence). The whole variable domain, remainder taken from reference TRBV19 and TRBJ2-1, is DGGITQSPKYLFRKEGQNVTLSCEQNLNHDAMYWYRQDPGQGLRLIYYSQIVNDFQKGDIAEGYSVSREKKESFPLTVTSAQKNPTAFYLCASSTGRPYNEQFFGPGTRLTVL.

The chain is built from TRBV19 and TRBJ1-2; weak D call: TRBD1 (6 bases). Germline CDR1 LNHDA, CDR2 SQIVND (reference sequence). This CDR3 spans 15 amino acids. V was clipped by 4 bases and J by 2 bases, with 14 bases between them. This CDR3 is CASSTNRESNYGYTF. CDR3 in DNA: TGTGCCAGTAGTACCAACAGGGAAAGCAACTATGGCTACACCTTC.

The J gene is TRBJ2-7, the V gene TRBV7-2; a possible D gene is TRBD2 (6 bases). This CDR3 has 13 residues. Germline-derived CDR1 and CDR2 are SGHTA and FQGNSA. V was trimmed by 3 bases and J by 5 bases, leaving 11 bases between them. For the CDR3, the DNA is TGTGCCAGCAGCTTTGGAGGGAGAAACGAGCAGTACTTC. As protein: CASSFGGRNEQYF. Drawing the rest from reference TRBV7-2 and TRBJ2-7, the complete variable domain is GAGVSQSPSNKVTEKGKDVELRCDPISGHTALYWYRQSLGQGLEFLIYFQGNSAPDKSGLPSDRFSAERTGGSVSTLTIQRTQQEDSAVYLCASSFGGRNEQYFGPGTRLTVT.

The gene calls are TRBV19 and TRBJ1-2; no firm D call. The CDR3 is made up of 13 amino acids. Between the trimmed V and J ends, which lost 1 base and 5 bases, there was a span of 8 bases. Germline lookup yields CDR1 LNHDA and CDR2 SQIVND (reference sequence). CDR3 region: CASSIATSYGYTF. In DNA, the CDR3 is TGTGCCAGTAGTATAGCAACATCTTATGGCTACACCTTC.

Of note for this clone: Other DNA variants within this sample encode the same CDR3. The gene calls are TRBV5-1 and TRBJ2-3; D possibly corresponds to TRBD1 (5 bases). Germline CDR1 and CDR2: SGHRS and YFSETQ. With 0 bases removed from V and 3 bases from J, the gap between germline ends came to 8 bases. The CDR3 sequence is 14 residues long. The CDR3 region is CASSLVQGTDTQYF. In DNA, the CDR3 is TGCGCCAGCAGCTTGGTTCAGGGAACAGATACGCAGTATTTT.

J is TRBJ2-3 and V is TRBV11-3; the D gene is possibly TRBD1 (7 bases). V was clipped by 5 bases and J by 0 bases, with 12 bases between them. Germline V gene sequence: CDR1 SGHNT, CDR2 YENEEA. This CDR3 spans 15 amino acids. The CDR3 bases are TGTGCCAGCAGCGCACAGGGGACTAGCACAGATACGCAGTATTTT. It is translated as CASSAQGTSTDTQYF.

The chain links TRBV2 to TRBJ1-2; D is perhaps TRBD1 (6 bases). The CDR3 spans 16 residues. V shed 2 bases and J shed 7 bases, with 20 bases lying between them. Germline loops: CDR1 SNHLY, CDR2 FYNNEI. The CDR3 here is CASSEPGVRHGGGYTF. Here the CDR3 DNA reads TGTGCCAGCAGTGAACCAGGGGTCAGGCACGGCGGTGGCTACACCTTC.

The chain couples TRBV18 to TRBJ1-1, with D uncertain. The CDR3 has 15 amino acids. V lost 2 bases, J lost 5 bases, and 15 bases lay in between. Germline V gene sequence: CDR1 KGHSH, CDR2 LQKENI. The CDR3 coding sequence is TGTGCCAGCTCACCAAGTCAAGGGATGCGGACTGAAGCTTTCTTT. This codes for CASSPSQGMRTEAFF.